These 19 T cell receptor beta chains came from one sample sequenced in a study of shared clonotypes between healthy human individuals. Naivety among CD8 cells was defined by CD45RO negativity and positive CCR7 selection, thereby excluding terminally differentiated effector memory CD45RA+ cells. The table came from immunoSEQ multiplex PCR; TCRdb's copy has only in-frame clones and leaves some out. Among about 2.1 million clones listed, 90% to 95% were seen once. Sequencing input: naive CD8+ T cells from PBMCs. Receptor source: a young man in good health. Some clones in this sample may be carry-over from other donors' samples.

V is TRBV10-3 and J is TRBJ2-7; TRBD2 matches at 7 bases. CDR1 is ENHRY and CDR2 is SYGVKD in the germline V gene. V lost 3 bases and J lost 7; bases outside the gene matches: 6. The CDR3 has 13 residues. CDR3 sequence reads: CAISEAGPLEQYF. CDR3 nucleotides: TGTGCCATCAGTGAAGCGGGACCCCTGGAGCAGTACTTC.

The rearrangement uses TRBV27 and TRBJ2-5, with 13 positions matching TRBD2. Germline CDR1 and CDR2: MNHEY and SMNVEV (reference sequence). The CDR3 length is 18 residues. V lost 1 base, J lost 4 bases, and 9 bases stayed unmatched. The CDR3 is CASSLLGLAGVRGETQYF. The DNA of the CDR3 is TGTGCCAGCAGTTTATTAGGACTAGCGGGAGTTAGAGGAGAGACCCAGTACTTC.

The chain carries TRBV6-5 and TRBJ1-6; D remains ambiguous. From germline, CDR1 is MNHEY and CDR2 SVGAGI. The CDR3 sequence is 12 residues long. V was trimmed by 4 bases and J by 8 bases, leaving 6 bases between them. The CDR3 region is CASSFRDSPLHF. CDR3 DNA: TGTGCCAGCAGTTTCCGCGATTCACCCCTCCACTTT.

J is TRBJ1-5 and V is TRBV27; TRBD1 matches at 7 bases. Germline trimming cut 6 bases from V and 0 bases from J; bases unmatched to any gene: 8. Germline V CDR1 and CDR2: MNHEY, SMNVEV (reference sequence). CDR3 size: 16 residues. CDR3: CASRRDSFISNQPQHF. CDR3 nucleotides: TGTGCCAGCAGGCGGGACAGCTTTATTAGCAATCAGCCCCAGCATTTT.

This sequence joins TRBV7-6 and TRBJ2-1, with D tentatively TRBD2 (5 bases). The CDR3 sequence is 15 residues long. CDR1 is SGHVS and CDR2 is FNYEAQ in the germline V gene. Trimming took 5 bases from V and 4 from J, leaving 15 bases between them. The CDR3 DNA reads TGTGCCAGCAGCCCGGGCGCGGGTGTTTACAATGAGCAGTTCTTC. Its protein is CASSPGAGVYNEQFF.

Of note for this clone: Other nucleotide sequences from this sample produce the same CDR3. V gene TRBV9 combines with J gene TRBJ2-7; D might be TRBD2 (7 bases). The germline gives CDR1 SGDLS, CDR2 YYNGEE. The CDR3 loop spans 15 amino acids. Trimming removed 0 bases at V and 1 base at J, with 11 bases between. In DNA, the CDR3 is TGTGCCAGCAGCGTAGGGGCGGGGGCGTCCTACGAGCAGTACTTC. This gives the protein CASSVGAGASYEQYF.

The chain uses TRBV6-1 and TRBJ2-7; TRBD2 is a possible D gene (5 bases). This CDR3 has 11 amino acids. Trimming cost V 7 bases and J 7 bases, with 11 bases left between them. Looked up from germline, CDR1 is MNHNS and CDR2 is SASEGT. CDR3 sequence reads: CASNGLKEQYF. The CDR3 nucleotides read TGTGCCAGCAACGGACTGAAGGAGCAGTACTTC.

This clone appeared a single time. V usage is TRBV19 and J usage is TRBJ1-1, with 7 bases that match TRBD1. V was clipped by 5 bases and J by 8 bases; unmatched bases: 8. The CDR3 is made up of 13 amino acids. The germline V gene has CDR1 LNHDA and CDR2 SQIVND (reference sequence). This CDR3 reads CASSGRTGREAFF. CDR3 coding DNA: TGTGCCAGTAGTGGACGGACAGGCAGGGAAGCTTTCTTT.

The chain recombines TRBV7-2 with TRBJ2-1; TRBD2 might be the D (5 bases). Germline V gene lookup returns CDR1 SGHTA and CDR2 FQGNSA. CDR3 length: 15 residues. V was pared by 0 bases and J by 4 bases, with 10 bases between. CDR3 bases: TGTGCCAGCAGCTTAGCCACGGGATGGTACAATGAGCAGTTCTTC. Its translation: CASSLATGWYNEQFF. The full variable domain, its missing parts supplied by reference TRBV7-2 and TRBJ2-1, is GAGVSQSPSNKVTEKGKDVELRCDPISGHTALYWYRQSLGQGLEFLIYFQGNSAPDKSGLPSDRFSAERTGGSVSTLTIQRTQQEDSAVYLCASSLATGWYNEQFFGPGTRLTVL.

This clone was seen a handful of times. The chain links TRBV29-1 to TRBJ2-5, with no clear D. The germline V gene has CDR1 SQVTM and CDR2 ANQGSEA. V was trimmed by 3 bases and J by 5 bases, leaving 13 bases between them. CDR3 size: 13 residues. The chain's CDR3 is CSVDEATGETQYF. CDR3 sequence (DNA): TGCAGCGTTGACGAGGCCACTGGGGAGACCCAGTACTTC.

The CDR3 DNA sequence: TGTGCCACCAGGGATGGGGGGGATACGCAGTATTTT. It yields the protein CATRDGGDTQYF. The chain joins TRBV15 to TRBJ2-3, with D tentatively TRBD2 (6 bases). Germline V gives CDR1 LNHNV, CDR2 YYDKDF (reference sequence). The V end lost 6 bases, the J end lost 6 bases, and 10 bases lay between the germline ends. The length of the CDR3 is 12 residues.

This clone was observed a single time. This chain links TRBV7-6 with TRBJ1-1; the match to TRBD1 covers 8 bases. The germline CDR1 and CDR2 sequences are SGHVS and FNYEAQ. V lost 4 bases and J lost 2; bases outside the gene matches: 6. The CDR3 extends over 15 amino acids. DNA of the CDR3: TGTGCCAGCAGCTACCGGACAGGGATAAACACTGAAGCTTTCTTT. It yields the protein CASSYRTGINTEAFF.

The chain is built from TRBV19 and TRBJ2-7; D possibly corresponds to TRBD2 (5 bases). V lost 7 bases, J lost 4 bases, and 20 bases lay in between. The CDR3 is 15 amino acids. Germline CDR1 and CDR2: LNHDA and SQIVND (reference sequence). CDR3 protein: CASKETAGRGYEQYF. The CDR3 nucleotides are TGTGCCAGTAAGGAGACTGCCGGGCGAGGGTACGAGCAGTACTTC.

The rearrangement links TRBV14 to TRBJ2-3, with D possibly called TRBD1 or TRBD2 (5 bases each). Looked up from germline, CDR1 is SGHDN and CDR2 is FVKESK. Trimming pared 8 bases from V and 5 bases from J, leaving 5 bases between. The CDR3 is made up of 10 amino acids. CDR3 in DNA: TGTGCCAGCGGGGGAGATACGCAGTATTTT. Protein: CASGGDTQYF. Complete variable domain (other parts from reference TRBV14 and TRBJ2-3): EAGVTQFPSHSVIEKGQTVTLRCDPISGHDNLYWYRRVMGKEIKFLLHFVKESKQDESGMPNNRFLAERTGGTYSTLKVQPAELEDSGVYFCASGGDTQYFGPGTRLTVL.

This sequence joins TRBV27 and TRBJ2-5; TRBD2 agrees at 11 bases. V lost 6 bases to trimming and J lost 2 bases; unmatched junction nucleotides: 8. The length of the CDR3 is 16 residues. Germline V gene lookup returns CDR1 MNHEY and CDR2 SMNVEV (reference sequence). The CDR3 DNA reads as TGTGCCAGCAGGGTCCTAGCGGGAGGCGTTCAAGAGACCCAGTACTTC. Translated, it gives CASRVLAGGVQETQYF.

The rearrangement joins TRBV5-1 to TRBJ2-5, with TRBD1 matching over 8 bases. Germline V gene sequence: CDR1 SGHRS, CDR2 YFSETQ. The CDR3 spans 17 residues. Germline trimming cut 4 bases from V and 0 bases from J; bases unmatched to any gene: 11. The CDR3 DNA follows: TGCGCCAGCAGCCCATACAGGACAGGGTGGGACCAAGAGACCCAGTACTTC. This gives the protein CASSPYRTGWDQETQYF.

The rearrangement joins TRBV13 to TRBJ1-2; D not resolved. The CDR3 is made up of 11 amino acids. The germline gives CDR1 PRHDT, CDR2 FYEKMQ (reference sequence). V gave up 4 bases and J gave up 5 bases, with 5 bases separating them. The CDR3, as DNA: TGTGCCAGCAGCTCCATTTATGGCTACACCTTC. Translated, it gives CASSSIYGYTF.

DNA of the CDR3: TGCAGCGTTGAAGATCTCGGGAGGGAGTACCCCTACAATGAGCAGTTCTTC. This encodes CSVEDLGREYPYNEQFF. The rearrangement uses TRBV29-1 and TRBJ2-1, with 8 bases aligning to TRBD2. The CDR3 extends over 17 amino acids. Germline CDR1 SQVTM, CDR2 ANQGSEA. V shed 0 bases, J shed 2 bases, and the junction held 9 bases outside the gene matches.

This chain connects TRBV19 to TRBJ1-1; a possible D gene is TRBD1 (6 bases). V lost 6 bases, J lost 6 bases, and 11 bases lay in between. CDR1 and CDR2 (germline): LNHDA, SQIVND (reference sequence). This CDR3 region has 12 residues. This CDR3 is CASRDGGPEAFF. The CDR3 DNA reads as TGTGCCAGTAGGGACGGGGGCCCTGAAGCTTTCTTT.